The entry that follows covers one TCR beta chain sequence. What it binds is not known. This specimen belongs to a study of cytomegalovirus exposure and HLA in healthy donors. Study-level background: It was reported in a later analysis that the same platform had been used for the 110 or so validation repertoires as for the roughly 650 first-cohort repertoires.

Study-wide points: Reports showed the classifier diagnosing cytomegalovirus status with high specificity and sensitivity. Cytomegalovirus association was listed for approximately 150 TCR beta chains.

Germline CDR1 reads SGHTA; CDR2 reads FQGNSA. There are 15 residues in the CDR3. The V segment lost 5 bases and the J segment 7 bases; nucleotides outside the gene matches: 11. Measured with immunoSEQ multiplex PCR; TCRdb has only the in-frame clones, and not every one. In the table there are some 150,000 clones, around 88% of which are singletons. Sequencing was carried out using PBMCs. The receptor was derived from a young man in good health and CMV-seropositive. The V call is TRBV7-2, the J call TRBJ2-7, with 10 positions matching TRBD2. CDR3 in amino acids: CASSRELAGPGEQYF. The CDR3 bases are TGTGCCAGCAGCAGAGAACTAGCGGGGCCGGGTGAGCAGTACTTC.